This TCR beta chain originates from a study of CD8 T cells in Susac syndrome. The CDR3 spans 13 residues. V lost 7 bases to trimming and J lost 5 bases, with 14 bases between them. Reverse transcription of 0.5 to 1 ug RNA was performed with random hexamers. TCRdb analysed the immunoSEQ multiplex PCR reads with MiXCR anew, one entry per CDR3 protein. The sample has about 130,000 distinct CDR3 sequences; more than 90% are singletons. This chain uses TRBV12-3 or TRBV12-4 with TRBJ2-5, with D possibly matching TRBD2 (5 bases). Material for sequencing was CD8+ T cells from PBMCs. The receptor was derived from a human donor with Susac syndrome. CDR3 loop: CASTPRRGETQYF. The CDR3, as DNA: TGTGCCAGCACCCCTAGGCGAGGGGAGACCCAGTACTTC.